Sequencing of this T cell receptor beta chain was carried out in a study of T-cell reconstitution after alpha-beta-depleted transplantation in children. Study outcomes and limitations: The origin of high day-60 TCRbeta diversity in some patients lay in surviving recipient T cells and thymic progenitors.

This clonotype has a handful of counts. What it recognizes is unknown. Germline loops: CDR1 MNHNS, CDR2 SASEGT. The junction had 3 bases not matched to a gene; V was cut back by 6 bases and J by 3 bases. CDR3 length: 15 residues. Preparation of the TCRbeta library was carried out with unique molecular identifiers. From the PCR reads, TCRdb called clonotypes with MiXCR, one entry per CDR3 protein. The sample has 600,000 to 800,000 distinct CDR3 sequences, about an eighth seen once; the top ten hold 0.79%. Sequenced material: PBMCs, taken before TCRalphabeta/CD19-depleted stem cell transplant. This receptor was taken from a girl aged 2-10 years with congenital amegakaryocytic thrombocytopenia, due to receive a stem cell transplant. The chain couples TRBV6-1 to TRBJ2-2, with 11 bases that match TRBD1. CDR3 DNA sequence: TGTGCCAGCAGCAGGGACAGGGGGTACACCGGGGAGCTGTTTTTT. Protein: CASSRDRGYTGELFF.